The T cell receptor (beta chain) described here comes from a study of T-cell memory formation after mild COVID-19. Overall study context: TCR clusters largely stayed donor specific. Study observations and caveats: Contracting CD4+ clones lay largely in CM and EM, with CD8+ ones residing in EMRA. Clones that got smaller from day 15 to 85 had even CD4/CD8, while clones growing later tipped toward CD4+.

5'RACE primed from the constant segment yielded TCR alpha and TCR beta cDNA libraries bearing sample barcodes and UMIs. TCRdb independently ran MiXCR on the 5' RACE reads; one entry per CDR3 protein. The sample consists of fewer than 700,000 distinct CDR3 sequences, about 20% of them appearing once. CDR1 KGHSH and CDR2 LQKENI come from the germline V gene. The CDR3 spans 15 residues. Trimming removed 6 bases at V and 7 bases at J, with 22 bases between. This clonotype has only a few counts. Antigen unknown. The source material was PBMCs or a T cell subset sorted from them (not recorded which). The J gene is TRBJ2-7, the V gene TRBV18; D may match TRBD1 or TRBD2 (6 bases each). The sequence came from an adult woman who had mild COVID-19 (a few samples of this study predate the infection). Cell type and time point are not known. CDR3 sequence (DNA): TGTGCCAGCTCCCCCGCGAGGGGGAATGGAGGGGAGCAGTACTTC. Its translation is CASSPARGNGGEQYF.